The clone carrying this T cell receptor (beta chain) is a singleton in its sample. The repertoire was sequenced with immunoSEQ multiplex PCR; TCRdb's copy has only in-frame clones and lacks some. The table records under 70,000 clones, around 83% of them present only once. These data belong to a study of OX40 agonist ivuxolimab in advanced cancers. This CDR3 comprises 14 residues. Deletions cut 5 bases from V and 1 base from J, with 9 bases between. The germline V gene has CDR1 LGHNT and CDR2 FRNRAP. The chain recombines TRBV12-5 with TRBJ1-5; D is unresolved. The sequencing used CD4+ or CD8+ T cells sorted from blood, collected in a trial of the OX40 agonist ivuxolimab. The receptor comes from an adult with an advanced solid tumor such as melanoma, head and neck, liver or kidney cancer. CDR3 bases: TGTGCTAGTGGTAACTACCGGAGCAATCAGCCCCAGCATTTT. Its protein is CASGNYRSNQPQHF. Combining the CDR3 with reference TRBV12-5 and TRBJ1-5 gives the whole variable domain DARVTQTPRHKVTEMGQEVTMRCQPILGHNTVFWYRQTMMQGLELLAYFRNRAPLDDSGMPKDRFSAEMPDATLATLKIQPSEPRDSAVYFCASGNYRSNQPQHFGDGTRLSIL.